This entry lists 9 T cell receptor beta chains sequenced from one sample in a study of early T cells in non-severe SARS-CoV-2 infection. TCRdb fed the 5' RACE reads into MiXCR, producing one record per CDR3 protein. The sample records roughly 30,000 distinct CDR3 sequences, approximately 4.2% being singletons. Sequencing was carried out using whole blood. Source of these receptors: an adult who was a healthcare worker with PCR-confirmed SARS-CoV-2 infection or an uninfected control (not recorded which).

Many counts were recorded for this clonotype. This chain connects TRBV12-3 or TRBV12-4 to TRBJ2-2; the match to TRBD1 covers 7 bases. The CDR3 runs 13 residues. Trimming took 6 bases from V and 3 from J; bases not matched to a gene: 1. The CDR3 region has the DNA TGTGCCAGCAGAACAGGGGACACCGGGGAGCTGTTTTTT. This encodes CASRTGDTGELFF.

The rearrangement links TRBV10-1 to TRBJ1-1; D is unclear. V lost 0 bases to trimming and J lost 1 base, with 9 bases between them. The CDR3 is made up of 15 amino acids. The germline V gene has CDR1 WNHNN and CDR2 SYGVQD (reference sequence). This chain's CDR3 is CASSESIWTNTEAFF. The CDR3 DNA reads as TGCGCCAGCAGTGAGTCAATTTGGACGAACACTGAAGCTTTCTTT.

This clonotype was seen only a few times. The chain joins TRBV28 to TRBJ1-6, with 7 bases aligning to TRBD1. The CDR3 covers 15 residues. Trimming removed 0 bases from V and 7 bases from J; junction bases left unmatched: 3. Germline lookup yields CDR1 MDHEN and CDR2 SYDVKM. The CDR3 is CASSLWQGVNSPLHF. For the CDR3, the DNA is TGTGCCAGCAGTTTATGGCAGGGGGTCAATTCACCCCTCCACTTT. The full variable domain, with the rest looked up from reference TRBV28 and TRBJ1-6, is DVKVTQSSRYLVKRTGEKVFLECVQDMDHENMFWYRQDPGLGLRLIYFSYDVKMKEKGDIPEGYSVSREKKERFSLILESASTNQTSMYLCASSLWQGVNSPLHFGNGTRLTVT.

This clonotype was seen ten or more times. This chain links TRBV19 with TRBJ2-3; maybe TRBD2 (6 bases). The CDR3 is made up of 14 amino acids. Germline V lookup: CDR1 LNHDA, CDR2 SQIVND (reference sequence). Trimming shortened V by 5 bases and J by 4 bases, and 13 bases separated the two germline ends. The CDR3 DNA follows: TGTGCCAGTAGTCCAACGGGGGTCCCAGATACGCAGTATTTT. It yields the protein CASSPTGVPDTQYF.

The sample holds many counts of this clonotype. The J gene is TRBJ1-5, the V gene TRBV6-1; 9 bases fit TRBD1. Germline assignment: CDR1 MNHNS and CDR2 SASEGT. CDR3 length equals 14 residues. J was trimmed by 6 bases and V by 7 bases; bases with no gene match: 7. In DNA, the CDR3 is TGTGCCAGCACCCTAGACAGGGGGGGTCAGCCCCAGCATTTT. As protein: CASTLDRGGQPQHF.

There are many counts of this clonotype. In DNA, the CDR3 is TGTGCCAGCAGCACGAGACAGGGCACAGATACGCAGTATTTT. This codes for CASSTRQGTDTQYF. The V call is TRBV7-6, the J call TRBJ2-3, with D possibly being TRBD1 (6 bases). The CDR3 contains 14 residues. V was clipped by 5 bases and J by 1 base, with 10 bases between them. Per the germline V gene, CDR1 is SGHVS and CDR2 is FNYEAQ.

Many counts were recorded for this clonotype. This rearrangement joins TRBV6-6 to TRBJ1-5, with TRBD1 identical over 7 bases. This CDR3 is 15 amino acids long. V lost 4 bases to trimming and J lost 3 bases; unmatched junction nucleotides: 6. Germline V lookup: CDR1 MNHNY, CDR2 SVGAGI (reference sequence). Here the CDR3 DNA reads TGTGCCAGCAGTTTGGGACAGATTACCAATCAGCCCCAGCATTTT. This sequence encodes CASSLGQITNQPQHF.

The CDR3 reads CASSLSLTSGSYEQYF. In nucleotides, the CDR3 is TGTGCCAGCAGTTTATCATTGACTAGCGGTTCCTACGAGCAGTACTTC. J is TRBJ2-7 and V is TRBV12-3 or TRBV12-4; TRBD2 matches at 9 bases. The V segment lost 2 bases and the J segment 1 base; nucleotides outside the gene matches: 6. The CDR3 is made up of 16 amino acids.

Many counts were recorded for this clonotype. The rearrangement joins TRBV20-1 to TRBJ2-7; TRBD2 is a possible D gene (7 bases). The CDR3 length is 15 residues. V dropped 5 bases and J dropped 0 bases, with 17 bases sitting between them. Germline assignment: CDR1 DFQATT and CDR2 SNEGSKA (reference sequence). The CDR3 is CSAPRGGGSSYEQYF. Here the CDR3 DNA reads TGCAGTGCTCCCAGAGGGGGGGGGAGCTCCTACGAGCAGTACTTC.